These 32 T cell receptor beta chains originate from one sample sequenced in a study of T cell responses to AZD1222 COVID-19 vaccine. Assay: immunoSEQ multiplex PCR; the TCRdb copy retains only in-frame clones and omits some. This table has 150,000 or so clones, approximately 90% appearing once. The sample consisted of peripheral blood, taken 28 days after the second AZD1222 dose. These receptors were taken from an adult who received the AZD1222 COVID-19 vaccine.

The chain uses TRBV3-1 (or the pseudogene TRBV3-2) and TRBJ1-5; unclear D gene. The V end was cut by 0 bases, the J end by 4 bases, with 4 bases between. The CDR3 has 13 amino acids. Germline V gene lookup returns CDR1 LGHDT and CDR2 YNNKEL (reference sequence). CDR3 nucleotide sequence: TGTGCCAGCAGCCAAGATCTGAATCAGCCCCAGCATTTT. Translation: CASSQDLNQPQHF.

This clone was observed once. The V call is TRBV11-3, the J call TRBJ2-3, with D perhaps TRBD2 (7 bases). The CDR3 extends over 17 amino acids. The germline gives CDR1 SGHNT, CDR2 YENEEA. The V and J ends lost 5 bases and 4 bases respectively, with 22 bases between them. The CDR3 loop reads CASSHILGPGGPDTQYF. The CDR3 DNA is TGTGCCAGCAGCCATATATTGGGACCCGGGGGGCCAGATACGCAGTATTTT.

V gene TRBV7-6 combines with J gene TRBJ1-1; maybe TRBD1 (5 bases). Trimming took off 5 bases at V and 3 bases at J, with 19 bases between the two ends. CDR1 and CDR2 from the germline V gene are SGHVS and FNYEAQ. This CDR3 spans 16 amino acids. CDR3 sequence reads: CASSHYKGEVDTEAFF. Here the CDR3 DNA reads TGTGCCAGCAGCCACTATAAAGGGGAAGTGGACACTGAAGCTTTCTTT.

This rearrangement joins TRBV6-5 to TRBJ2-7; the match to TRBD2 covers 12 bases. Germline V lookup: CDR1 MNHEY, CDR2 SVGAGI. Unmatched junction bases numbered 5, after V lost 4 bases and J lost 4 bases. CDR3 length: 15 amino acids. This CDR3 reads CASSSSSGGAYEQYF. For the CDR3, the DNA is TGTGCCAGCAGTTCCTCTAGCGGGGGGGCTTACGAGCAGTACTTC.

The CDR3 coding sequence is TGTGCCAGCAGTGGACAGGGGCAGGGTCAGGCGGGGGGTCATGAGCAGTTCTTC. As protein: CASSGQGQGQAGGHEQFF. The chain employs TRBV2 and TRBJ2-1; D may correspond to TRBD1 or TRBD2 (8 bases each). With 4 bases removed from V and 8 bases from J, the gap between germline ends came to 27 bases. From germline, CDR1 is SNHLY and CDR2 FYNNEI. The CDR3 consists of 18 residues. Full variable domain (missing parts from reference TRBV2 and TRBJ2-1): EPEVTQTPSHQVTQMGQEVILRCVPISNHLYFYWYRQILGQKVEFLVSFYNNEISEKSEIFDDQFSVERPDGSNFTLKIRSTKLEDSAMYFCASSGQGQGQAGGHEQFFGPGTRLTVL.

This clone was found once. V gene TRBV11-1 combines with J gene TRBJ2-7, with no clear D. CDR1 is SGHAT, CDR2 FQDESV, per germline (reference sequence). The V and J ends lost 5 bases and 4 bases respectively, with 12 bases between them. This CDR3 is 13 amino acids long. CDR3 nucleotides: TGTGCCAGCAGCCCCGGGTCCCTATACGAGCAGTACTTC. It codes for CASSPGSLYEQYF.

The chain combines TRBV9 with TRBJ2-7; the match to TRBD2 covers 7 bases. Germline CDR1 SGDLS, CDR2 YYNGEE. This CDR3 contains 15 residues. Losses at the gene ends were 5 bases for V and 0 bases for J; bases not matched to a gene: 8. CDR3 sequence reads: CASSPLAVGSYEQYF. The CDR3 DNA reads TGTGCCAGCAGTCCCCTAGCGGTTGGCTCCTACGAGCAGTACTTC.

This chain uses TRBV6-5 with TRBJ1-1; D is unresolved. This CDR3 region has 13 residues. V was shortened by 5 bases and J by 4 bases, with 11 bases between the two germline ends. Looked up from germline, CDR1 is MNHEY and CDR2 is SVGAGI. The CDR3 spells CASSPPGRTEAFF. The CDR3 DNA reads TGTGCCAGCAGTCCCCCTGGTCGCACTGAAGCTTTCTTT.

The chain links TRBV2 to TRBJ1-2; 8 bases line up with TRBD1. The V and J ends lost 7 bases and 5 bases, in that order; junction bases with no gene match: 6. The CDR3 covers 13 residues. The germline gives CDR1 SNHLY, CDR2 FYNNEI. The CDR3 bases are TGTGCCAGCACGCCCGGGACAGGATATGGCTACACCTTC. It specifies CASTPGTGYGYTF.

The CDR3 sequence: CASSRDRGYYGYTF. CDR3 coding DNA: TGTGCCAGCAGTAGGGACAGGGGATATTATGGCTACACCTTC. The chain recombines TRBV25-1 with TRBJ1-2; 10 bases map to TRBD1. J lost 5 bases, V lost 5 bases, and 5 bases had no gene match. The CDR3 totals 14 residues. CDR1 MGHDK and CDR2 SYGVNS come from the germline V gene.

This rearrangement joins TRBV5-4 to TRBJ2-1, with a possible D match to TRBD1 (6 bases). Trimming pared 4 bases from V and 5 bases from J, leaving 10 bases between. The CDR3 is 13 amino acids. In germline, CDR1 is SGHNT, CDR2 YYREEE (reference sequence). As DNA, the CDR3 is TGTGCCAGCAGCAGGACAGAGAACAATGAGCAGTTCTTC. It encodes CASSRTENNEQFF.

The count of this clone is one. The V call is TRBV2, the J call TRBJ1-4; D gene ambiguous. CDR3 length: 13 amino acids. CDR1 SNHLY and CDR2 FYNNEI come from the germline V gene. The V and J ends lost 4 bases and 6 bases respectively, with 9 bases between them. The CDR3 DNA reads TGTGCCAGCAGTGGTAGGGTAGATGAAAAACTGTTTTTT. It translates to CASSGRVDEKLFF.

The chain is built from TRBV3-1 (or the pseudogene TRBV3-2) and TRBJ2-3; D gene uncertain. V was clipped by 0 bases and J by 0 bases, with 13 bases between them. The length of the CDR3 is 17 residues. Per the germline V gene, CDR1 is LGHDT and CDR2 is YNNKEL (reference sequence). For the CDR3, the DNA is TGTGCCAGCAGCCAAGATTTTGGCACTTCTAGCACAGATACGCAGTATTTT. Translation: CASSQDFGTSSTDTQYF.

The V gene is TRBV30, the J gene TRBJ1-6, with 9 bases that match TRBD1. Per germline, CDR1 GTSNPN and CDR2 SVGIG (reference sequence). V lost 2 bases to trimming and J lost 9 bases; unmatched junction nucleotides: 5. The CDR3 covers 14 residues. The CDR3 spells CAWSTNRGPSPLHF. The CDR3 bases are TGTGCCTGGAGTACGAACAGGGGGCCTTCACCCCTCCACTTT.

The chain recombines TRBV18 with TRBJ2-3; 8 nucleotides align to TRBD2. CDR1 is KGHSH, CDR2 LQKENI, per germline. With V trimmed by 0 bases and J by 5 bases, 10 bases remained unmatched. The CDR3 consists of 17 residues. As DNA, the CDR3 is TGTGCCAGCTCACCACCGGGGACGGGAGGGCCAGGAGATACGCAGTATTTT. As protein: CASSPPGTGGPGDTQYF.

This clone was seen only once. The V and J genes are TRBV24-1 and TRBJ1-1, with D unclear. The V end lost 1 base, the J end lost 3 bases, and 8 bases lay between the germline ends. The CDR3 is made up of 14 amino acids. Per germline, CDR1 KGHDR and CDR2 SFDVKD. The chain's CDR3 is CATSDFPVYTEAFF. DNA of the CDR3: TGTGCCACCAGTGATTTCCCAGTATACACTGAAGCTTTCTTT.

V is TRBV4-3 and J is TRBJ1-2, with D possibly being TRBD1 (6 bases). Germline CDR1 is LGHNA and CDR2 is YSLEER. The CDR3 spans 13 residues. Trimming took off 5 bases at V and 4 bases at J, with 11 bases between the two ends. The CDR3 nucleotides read TGCGCCAGCAGCTCCACAGGGATCTATGGCTACACCTTC. Protein sequence: CASSSTGIYGYTF.

The V and J genes are TRBV7-9 and TRBJ1-2; D is possibly TRBD1 (6 bases). The V gene lost 3 bases and the J gene lost 2 bases, with 19 bases spanning the gap. The CDR3 is 17 residues long. The germline gives CDR1 SEHNR, CDR2 FQNEAQ (reference sequence). DNA of the CDR3: TGTGCCAGCAGCTTCGGGGGCCGTAAGGGGACCAACTATGGCTACACCTTC. This sequence encodes CASSFGGRKGTNYGYTF.

The chain recombines TRBV7-2 with TRBJ2-6, with D perhaps assigned TRBD1 or TRBD2 (5 bases each). The V and J ends lost 5 bases and 0 bases respectively, with 20 bases between them. The CDR3 has 19 residues. Germline assignment: CDR1 SGHTA and CDR2 FQGNSA. The CDR3: CASSRSLVGGASGANVLTF. The CDR3 bases are TGTGCCAGCAGCCGTTCACTTGTTGGGGGAGCCTCTGGGGCCAACGTCCTGACTTTC.

The chain employs TRBV19 and TRBJ2-2; 9 positions match TRBD1. V gave up 3 bases and J gave up 5 bases; unmatched junction bases: 4. Germline lookup yields CDR1 LNHDA and CDR2 SQIVND (reference sequence). This CDR3 contains 15 residues. The CDR3 nucleotides read TGTGCCAGTAGTATGCGACAGGGGGGAACCGGGGAGCTGTTTTTT. Its translation: CASSMRQGGTGELFF.

J is TRBJ1-3 and V is TRBV11-1; 7 positions agree with TRBD1. V dropped 5 bases and J dropped 3; count of bases not matched to a gene: 7. This CDR3 contains 15 residues. CDR1 and CDR2 from the germline V gene are SGHAT and FQDESV (reference sequence). CDR3 residues: CASSQLRTGGNTIYF. The DNA for the CDR3 is TGTGCCAGCAGCCAACTACGGACAGGTGGAAACACCATATATTTT.

The chain joins TRBV18 to TRBJ2-2, with TRBD2 identical over 7 bases. Trimming at V came to 2 bases and at J to 0 bases, leaving 6 bases not matched to a gene. Germline V lookup: CDR1 KGHSH, CDR2 LQKENI. The CDR3 spans 17 residues. The CDR3 reads CASSPSGAGANTGELFF. CDR3 sequence (DNA): TGTGCCAGCTCACCAAGCGGGGCGGGGGCGAACACCGGGGAGCTGTTTTTT.

CDR3 region: CASSLGSMGRYSGNTIYF. CDR3 DNA sequence: TGTGCCAGCAGCTTAGGTTCCATGGGACGCTACTCTGGAAACACCATATATTTT. The chain links TRBV7-6 to TRBJ1-3; tentatively, D is TRBD1 (5 bases). V was shortened by 1 base and J by 0 bases, with 16 bases between the two germline ends. Per the germline V gene, CDR1 is SGHVS and CDR2 is FNYEAQ. There are 18 residues in the CDR3.

This chain connects TRBV6-6 to TRBJ1-6; no clear D gene. The CDR3 totals 15 residues. Trimming removed 8 bases at V and 8 bases at J, with 19 bases between. CDR1 is MNHNY, CDR2 SVGAGI, per germline (reference sequence). The chain's CDR3 is CASHPTWEVYSPLHF. In DNA form, the CDR3 reads TGTGCCAGCCATCCCACGTGGGAGGTATATTCACCCCTCCACTTT.

The CDR3 region is CATSMGLAGAYEQYF. The CDR3, as DNA: TGTGCCACCAGCATGGGACTAGCGGGAGCCTACGAGCAGTACTTC. This chain links TRBV15 with TRBJ2-7; 14 positions match TRBD2. CDR3 length: 15 residues. V lost 4 bases, J lost 2 bases, and 1 base stayed unmatched. Germline V gene data show CDR1 as LNHNV and CDR2 as YYDKDF (reference sequence).

V usage is TRBV5-1 and J usage is TRBJ1-4; 11 nucleotides line up with TRBD1. V shed 4 bases and J 6 bases; nucleotides not matched to a gene: 8. The CDR3 totals 16 residues. Germline V gene lookup returns CDR1 SGHRS and CDR2 YFSETQ. CDR3 sequence: CASSTGQGAMDEKLFF. CDR3 DNA: TGCGCCAGCAGCACCGGACAGGGGGCGATGGATGAAAAACTGTTTTTT.

This chain connects TRBV4-3 to TRBJ1-4; 10 bases map to TRBD1. Germline assignment: CDR1 LGHNA and CDR2 YSLEER. The CDR3 has 16 amino acids. V trimming: 4 bases; J trimming: 2 bases; junction bases outside the gene matches: 4. The CDR3 sequence is CASSPGQGRTNEKLFF. As DNA, the CDR3 is TGCGCCAGCAGCCCGGGACAGGGGCGGACTAATGAAAAACTGTTTTTT.

The chain uses TRBV25-1 and TRBJ2-1, with D unresolved. V lost 2 bases and J lost 2, with 13 bases in between. The germline gives CDR1 MGHDK, CDR2 SYGVNS. CDR3 length: 16 residues. This chain's CDR3 is CASSEMGKKPYNEQFF. The CDR3 DNA follows: TGTGCCAGCAGTGAAATGGGGAAAAAACCCTACAATGAGCAGTTCTTC.

The CDR3 DNA sequence: TGTGCCAGCAGCCAAGAAGGCGCGGAGTGGGGTGAAGCTTTCTTT. Amino acid sequence: CASSQEGAEWGEAFF. The V call is TRBV4-2, the J call TRBJ1-1; D is undetermined. The CDR3 has 15 amino acids. With 0 bases removed from V and 7 bases from J, the gap between germline ends came to 15 bases. Germline lookup yields CDR1 LGHNA and CDR2 YNFKEQ.

The gene calls are TRBV6-5 and TRBJ2-7, with D possibly TRBD1 on 6 matching bases. Trimming removed 7 bases from V and 5 bases from J, with 18 bases in between. Germline values: CDR1 MNHEY, CDR2 SVGAGI. The CDR3 loop spans 14 amino acids. CDR3 protein: CASKVQGNNDEQYF. The CDR3 DNA follows: TGTGCCAGCAAGGTACAGGGTAATAATGACGAGCAGTACTTC.

The chain joins TRBV5-6 to TRBJ1-6; D remains unclear. V shed 0 bases and J shed 8 bases, with 12 bases lying between them. The CDR3 runs 15 residues. CDR1 is SGHDT, CDR2 YYEEEE, per germline. CDR3 region: CASSLVGLRDSPLHF. For the CDR3, the DNA is TGTGCCAGCAGCTTGGTTGGGTTAAGGGATTCACCCCTCCACTTT.

The V call is TRBV5-1, the J call TRBJ1-2; tentatively, D is TRBD1 (6 bases). Trimming pared 2 bases from V and 3 bases from J, leaving 8 bases between. CDR1 is SGHRS and CDR2 is YFSETQ in the germline V gene. The CDR3 has 13 residues. The CDR3 nucleotides read TGCGCCAGCAGCTTCCAGGGGCACTATGGCTACACCTTC. It specifies CASSFQGHYGYTF.